This TCR beta chain was captured by sequencing in a study of cytomegalovirus exposure and HLA in healthy donors. Study in general: Most genotyped donors, around 78% of about 430, had Caucasian-associated genetic ancestry.

In the PCR, 60 Vbeta and 13 Jbeta primers were used. Sequencing was performed with immunoSEQ multiplex PCR; in TCRdb, only in-frame clones are kept and a portion is missing. In the table there are 150,000 to 200,000 clones, 80% of which are singletons. From germline, CDR1 is SGHAT and CDR2 FQNNGV. CDR3 length: 15 amino acids. V was trimmed by 5 bases and J by 3 bases, leaving 14 bases between them. The chain links TRBV11-2 to TRBJ2-1; D not resolved. The sequenced sample consisted of PBMCs. The TCR sequence derives from a middle-aged woman in good health and CMV-seronegative. The CDR3 DNA reads TGTGCCAGCAGCCGGGTAATTTCGGGCTACAATGAGCAGTTCTTC. Its protein is CASSRVISGYNEQFF.